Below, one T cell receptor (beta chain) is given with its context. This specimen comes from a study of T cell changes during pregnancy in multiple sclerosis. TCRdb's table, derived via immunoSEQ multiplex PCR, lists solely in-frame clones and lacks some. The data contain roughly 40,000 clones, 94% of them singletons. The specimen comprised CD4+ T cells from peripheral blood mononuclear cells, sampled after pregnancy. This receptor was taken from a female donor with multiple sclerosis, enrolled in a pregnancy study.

CDR3 amino acids: CASSQKGTSGSYEQYF. The CDR3 coding sequence is TGTGCCAGCAGCCAAAAGGGGACATCGGGATCCTACGAGCAGTACTTC. This sequence joins TRBV6-4 and TRBJ2-7; D might be TRBD1 (6 bases). This CDR3 is built from 16 residues. V lost 6 bases, J lost 1 base, and 19 bases lay in between. Germline V gene lookup returns CDR1 MRHNA and CDR2 SNTAGT.